Only a few counts were recorded for the clone carrying this TCR beta chain. Its antigen remains unidentified. Germline CDR1 and CDR2: SGHTS and YDEGEE. After removal of 2 bases from V and 2 bases from J, the junction contained 4 bases not matched to a gene. The CDR3 totals 14 residues. This sample is drawn from a study of vaccination effects on CD4 cells after COVID-19. Study context: Following the second dose by a median of 72 days, the post-vaccine samples were obtained. Supplemented with around 9.8 IU/ml IL-2 and roughly 10 ug/ml peptides, around 2 million PBMC per well were kept in culture.

A roughly 10-day culture period preceded the isolation of CD4+ T cells. Vaccine administered to participants consisted of two doses of either BNT162b2 or mRNA-1273. Half the medium was swapped for IL-2 medium on days 3 and 7. Method: immunoSEQ multiplex PCR; TCRdb's copy keeps in-frame clones and lacks some. In the table there are about 40,000 clones, around 71% of which are singletons. Material: CD4+ T cells from PBMCs cultured without peptide, obtained after COVID-19 vaccination. The clonotype was recovered from a human donor who received a COVID-19 vaccine. The V and J genes are TRBV5-8 and TRBJ2-7; 7 bases map to TRBD1. In nucleotides, the CDR3 is TGTGCCAGCAGCTTCCGGGACAGTACCTACGAGCAGTACTTC. Translated, it gives CASSFRDSTYEQYF.